The entry that follows covers one TCR beta chain sequence. Its antigen is currently unknown. This entry comes from a study of OX40 agonist ivuxolimab in advanced cancers. Study information: Patients received the agonistic anti-OX40 (CD134) antibody ivuxolimab. Study-level points and caveats: Not determined was the antigen specificity of the expanded peripheral T cells. CD8+ T cells showed, on average, more clonal expansion than CD4+ cells. Low normalized T-cell clonal expansion also characterized some of the nonresponders.

Profiling relied on immunoSEQ multiplex PCR, and the TCRdb table lists in-frame clones only, not all of them. The sample consists of about 58,000 clones, 91% of them appearing once. The CDR3 sequence is 15 residues long. With 3 bases clipped from V and 4 bases from J, the junction kept 5 bases outside the gene matches. The V gene's germline CDR1 is LNHDA and CDR2 SQIVND (reference sequence). This sample comprised CD4+ or CD8+ T cells sorted from blood, obtained in a trial of the OX40 agonist ivuxolimab. The clonotype originates from an adult with an advanced solid tumor such as melanoma, head and neck, liver or kidney cancer. The chain recombines TRBV19 with TRBJ2-3; TRBD1 agrees at 9 bases. CDR3 in DNA: TGTGCCAGTAGTATGCCGCGACAGGGGGCAGATACGCAGTATTTT. Translating it yields CASSMPRQGADTQYF.